The T cell receptor (beta chain) described here comes from a study of beta chain features in type 1 diabetes. In this sample, this clone turned up a few times. The antigen remains undetermined. Of the isolated RNA, all was reverse transcribed, and so the sequenced material was expressed TCRB transcripts. The average read count of naive, central memory and regulatory T cell samples was some 3.9 million. Generated by immunoSEQ multiplex PCR, the TCRdb table keeps only in-frame clones and is missing some. The sample has roughly 300,000 clones; roughly an eighth are singletons. Whole-study findings and limits: TCRB CDR3s were moderately but significantly shorter in Type 1 diabetes patients in all four CD4+ subsets. Any HLA-type effect on TCRB rearrangement remained unresolved here.

Each of the CD4+ naive, central memory, regulatory and stem cell-like memory populations was sorted via CD45RO/CCR7/CD25/CD127/CD95/CD27. The sequencing input was naive CD4+ T cells from blood. The receptor was derived from a man aged 25 to 40 with type 1 diabetes.

In DNA form, the CDR3 reads TGTGCCAGTGAAGATTCTAGCGGGAGCAATGAGCAGTTCTTC. Amino acids: CASEDSSGSNEQFF. The chain employs TRBV19 and TRBJ2-1; 10 nucleotides match TRBD2. V trimming: 8 bases; J trimming: 6 bases; junction bases outside the gene matches: 7. The CDR3 length is 14 residues. Germline CDR1 reads LNHDA; CDR2 reads SQIVND (reference sequence).